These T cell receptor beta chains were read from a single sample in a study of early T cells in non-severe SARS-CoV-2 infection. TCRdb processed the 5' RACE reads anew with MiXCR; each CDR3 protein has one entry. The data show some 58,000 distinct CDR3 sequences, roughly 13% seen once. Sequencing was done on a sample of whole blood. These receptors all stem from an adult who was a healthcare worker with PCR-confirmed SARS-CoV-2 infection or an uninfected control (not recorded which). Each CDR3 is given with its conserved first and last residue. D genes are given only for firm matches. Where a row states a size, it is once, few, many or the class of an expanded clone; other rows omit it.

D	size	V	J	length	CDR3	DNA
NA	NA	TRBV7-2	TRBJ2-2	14	CASSTTRNTGELFF	TGTGCCAGCAGCACGACTAGAAACACCGGGGAGCTGTTTTTT
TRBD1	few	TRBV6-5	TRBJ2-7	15	CASHRGGTGGYEQYF	TGTGCCAGCCACCGAGGAGGGACAGGGGGCTACGAGCAGTACTTC
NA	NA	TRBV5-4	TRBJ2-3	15	CASSLRRGATDTQYF	TGTGCCAGCAGCTTGAGGAGAGGGGCCACAGATACGCAGTATTTT
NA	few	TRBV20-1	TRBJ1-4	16	CSARGQGSQSNEKLFF	TGCAGTGCTAGGGGGCAGGGAAGCCAATCAAATGAAAAACTGTTTTTT
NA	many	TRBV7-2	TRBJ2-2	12	CASSLRSRELFF	TGTGCCAGCAGCCTACGCAGTAGGGAGCTGTTTTTT
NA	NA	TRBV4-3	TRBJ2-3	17	CASSQGLRESGTDTQYF	TGCGCCAGCAGCCAAGGTCTTAGGGAATCGGGCACAGATACGCAGTATTTT
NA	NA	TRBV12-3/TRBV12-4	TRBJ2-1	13	CASSLGRNNEQFF	TGTGCCAGCAGTTTAGGGAGAAACAATGAGCAGTTCTTC
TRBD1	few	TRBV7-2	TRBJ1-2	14	CASSPQTGDYGYTF	TGTGCCAGCAGCCCCCAAACAGGGGACTATGGCTACACCTTC
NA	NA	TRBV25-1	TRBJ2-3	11	CASRTSATQYF	TGTGCCAGCAGAACGTCAGCTACGCAGTATTTT
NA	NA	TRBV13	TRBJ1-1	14	CASSLRETSTEAFF	TGTGCCAGCAGCTTAAGGGAAACGAGCACTGAAGCTTTCTTT
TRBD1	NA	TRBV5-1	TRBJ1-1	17	CASSLIQGAKSNSEAFF	TGCGCCAGCAGCTTGATACAGGGGGCGAAATCGAACTCTGAAGCTTTCTTT
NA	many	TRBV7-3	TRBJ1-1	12	CASSLGPTEAFF	TGTGCCAGCAGCTTAGGGCCAACTGAAGCTTTCTTT
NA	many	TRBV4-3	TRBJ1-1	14	CASSLGAGPTEAFF	TGCGCCAGCAGCCTCGGGGCAGGGCCCACTGAAGCTTTCTTT
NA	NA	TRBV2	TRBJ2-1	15	CASSDRTNSYNEQFF	TGTGCCAGCAGTGATCGGACTAACTCCTACAATGAGCAGTTCTTC
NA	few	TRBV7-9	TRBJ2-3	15	CASSSLAGRGDTQYF	TGTGCCAGCAGCTCTTTGGCAGGGCGGGGAGATACGCAGTATTTT
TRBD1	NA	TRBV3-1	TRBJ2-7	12	CATQGQDYEQYF	TGTGCCACCCAGGGACAGGACTACGAGCAGTACTTC
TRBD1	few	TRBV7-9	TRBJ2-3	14	CASGPGQSTDTQYF	TGTGCCAGCGGGCCGGGACAGAGCACAGATACGCAGTATTTT
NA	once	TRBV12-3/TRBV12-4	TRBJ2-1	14	CASTTGSAYTEQFF	TGTGCCAGCACTACGGGTAGCGCCTACACTGAGCAGTTCTTC
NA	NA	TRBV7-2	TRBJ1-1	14	CASSPGWEGTEAFF	TGTGCCAGCAGCCCAGGATGGGAAGGGACTGAAGCTTTCTTT
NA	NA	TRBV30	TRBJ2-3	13	CAWRTGRTDTQYF	TGTGCCTGGAGGACAGGACGAACAGATACGCAGTATTTT
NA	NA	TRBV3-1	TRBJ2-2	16	CASSHPFTGHTGELFF	TGTGCCAGCAGCCACCCGTTTACAGGGCACACCGGGGAGCTGTTTTTT
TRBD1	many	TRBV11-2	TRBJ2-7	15	CASSSPTGGKYEQYF	TGTGCCAGCAGCTCCCCGACAGGGGGAAAATACGAGCAGTACTTC
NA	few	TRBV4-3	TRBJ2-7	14	CASSQDRVSDEQYF	TGCGCCAGCAGCCAAGATCGAGTTTCAGACGAGCAGTACTTC
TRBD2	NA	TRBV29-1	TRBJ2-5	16	CSVLPPSGGAGETQYF	TGCAGCGTCCTTCCCCCTAGCGGGGGGGCGGGTGAGACCCAGTACTTC
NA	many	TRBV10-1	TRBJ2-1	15	CASSERGVSHNEQFF	TGCGCCAGCAGTGAGAGGGGGGTCTCCCACAATGAGCAGTTCTTC
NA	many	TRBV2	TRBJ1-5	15	CASRGGDYSNQPQHF	TGTGCCAGCAGGGGCGGGGACTATAGCAATCAGCCCCAGCATTTT
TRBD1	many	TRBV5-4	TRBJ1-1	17	CASSFRDRGREGTEAFF	TGTGCCAGCAGCTTCCGGGACAGGGGTCGGGAGGGCACTGAAGCTTTCTTT
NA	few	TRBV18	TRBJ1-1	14	CASSPPGRNTEAFF	TGTGCCAGCTCACCACCGGGGAGAAACACTGAAGCTTTCTTT
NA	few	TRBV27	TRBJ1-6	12	CASSLWESPLHF	TGTGCCAGCAGTTTATGGGAGTCACCCCTCCACTTT
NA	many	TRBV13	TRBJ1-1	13	CASSLGANTEAFF	TGTGCCAGCAGCTTAGGGGCGAACACTGAAGCTTTCTTT
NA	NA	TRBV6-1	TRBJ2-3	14	CASSDGGQGDTQYF	TGTGCCAGCAGTGATGGGGGCCAGGGAGATACGCAGTATTTT
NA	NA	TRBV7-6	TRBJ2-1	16	CASSLAGGDGMSEQFF	TGTGCCAGCAGCTTAGCTGGAGGGGACGGGATGAGTGAGCAGTTCTTC
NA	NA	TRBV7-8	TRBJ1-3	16	CASSAPQGPSTGTIYF	TGTGCCAGCAGCGCGCCGCAAGGACCGTCCACGGGGACCATATATTTT
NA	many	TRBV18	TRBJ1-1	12	CASSPTVTEAFF	TGTGCCAGCTCCCCGACCGTTACTGAAGCTTTCTTT
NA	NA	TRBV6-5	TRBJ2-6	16	CASSYSHLGGANVLTF	TGTGCCAGCAGTTATTCCCATTTGGGAGGGGCCAACGTCCTGACTTTC
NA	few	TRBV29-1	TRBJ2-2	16	CSVTGAESLDTGELFF	TGCAGCGTCACCGGGGCCGAAAGTTTGGACACCGGGGAGCTGTTTTTT
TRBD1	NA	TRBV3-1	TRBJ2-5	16	CASSQGVRGRTETQYF	TGTGCCAGCAGCCAAGGGGTCAGGGGGCGGACAGAGACCCAGTACTTC
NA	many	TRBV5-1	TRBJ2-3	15	CASSLAVAGTDTQYF	TGCGCCAGCAGCCTCGCAGTAGCTGGCACAGATACGCAGTATTTT
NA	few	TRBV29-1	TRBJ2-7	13	CSVEAQQGYEQYF	TGCAGCGTTGAAGCCCAACAGGGATACGAGCAGTACTTC
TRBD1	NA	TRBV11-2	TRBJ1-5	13	CASSFDRDQPQHF	TGTGCCAGCAGCTTCGACAGGGATCAGCCCCAGCATTTT
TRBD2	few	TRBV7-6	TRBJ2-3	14	CASSPRGEGDTQYF	TGTGCCAGCAGCCCAAGAGGGGAGGGAGATACGCAGTATTTT